This T cell receptor (beta chain) was identified during a study of cytomegalovirus exposure and HLA in healthy donors. Study-wide context: Assignment to the Caucasian-associated ancestry cluster applied to more than 75% of the approximately 420 genotyped donors. General study findings and limits: In a later analysis, productive TCRs from donors in an Asian-associated ancestry cluster reportedly carried fewer N-insertions than the cohort mean.

The PCR employed 60 Vbeta primers together with 13 Jbeta primers. Here immunoSEQ multiplex PCR was the method, and the copy in TCRdb shows in-frame clones only, minus some. With some 130,000 clones in the sample, the ten largest clones hold around 1.6%. The CDR3 consists of 14 residues. Germline V gene data show CDR1 as SGHAT and CDR2 as FQNNGV. V dropped 5 bases and J dropped 4 bases, with 15 bases sitting between them. In the case of this clone: What it binds is not known.

Sequenced material: PBMCs. The chain is built from TRBV11-2 and TRBJ2-7; a weak D match, TRBD1 (6 bases). This TCR was recovered from a woman between 35 and 50 years old in good health and CMV-seropositive. CDR3 protein: CASSPARGGYEQYF. The CDR3 coding sequence is TGTGCCAGCAGCCCGGCTAGAGGGGGATACGAGCAGTACTTC.